This T cell receptor beta chain was sequenced during a study of T cell repertoires in cytomegalovirus infection. This clonotype was found many times. TCRdb recomputed calls from the reads with MiXCR, one row per CDR3 protein. The table includes 400,000 to 550,000 distinct CDR3 sequences, around 11% detected once. The V end lost 5 bases, the J end lost 8 bases, and 15 bases lay between the germline ends. This CDR3 spans 13 amino acids. Looked up from germline, CDR1 is SGHTA and CDR2 is FQGTGA. This receptor was identified in a human donor in good health (CMV status not recorded). Some clones in this sample may be carry-over from other donors' samples. Source material: PBMCs. J is TRBJ1-1 and V is TRBV7-3; D gene uncertain. CDR3 amino acids: CASSPRTAGEAFF. The CDR3 DNA reads as TGTGCCAGCAGCCCCCGAACCGCGGGCGAAGCTTTCTTT.